The 24 T cell receptor beta chains below were found in one sample sequenced in a study of shared T cell receptors in the human thymus. Libraries were prepared by immunoSEQ multiplex PCR; TCRdb keeps only in-frame clonotypes and omits some of them. The data contain 600,000 to 900,000 clones, roughly 85% of them singletons. These data are also associated with another study on human thymus T cells.

Sequencing was performed on thymocytes. The origin of the receptors is a girl less than two years old with a congenital heart defect.

This chain joins TRBV6-5 and TRBJ1-1; 7 nucleotides match TRBD1. Germline CDR1 reads MNHEY; CDR2 reads SVGAGI. After removal of 0 bases from V and 9 bases from J, the junction contained 4 bases not matched to a gene. The CDR3 runs to 13 residues. CDR3: CASSYSTGSKAFF. The CDR3 DNA follows: TGTGCCAGCAGTTACTCGACAGGGTCTAAAGCTTTCTTT.

This clone was observed a handful of times. This rearrangement joins TRBV6-1 to TRBJ2-4, with a possible D match to TRBD1 (6 bases). Deletions cut 4 bases from V and 3 bases from J, with 16 bases between. Germline CDR1 MNHNS, CDR2 SASEGT. This CDR3 region has 16 residues. The CDR3 DNA sequence: TGTGCCAGCAGTGGCACAGGGACGGTGGACAAAAACATTCAGTACTTC. Translated, it gives CASSGTGTVDKNIQYF.

The gene calls are TRBV5-1 and TRBJ2-7, with D unresolved. This CDR3 has 12 amino acids. Germline V gene sequence: CDR1 SGHRS, CDR2 YFSETQ. Trimming took 2 bases from V and 5 from J, leaving 8 bases between them. DNA for the CDR3: TGCGCCAGCAGCTTAGACACCGACGAGCAGTACTTC. Translating it yields CASSLDTDEQYF.

This clone was detected a few times. The rearrangement uses TRBV14 and TRBJ2-7, with a tentative D call TRBD2 (6 bases). This CDR3 comprises 13 residues. V was pared by 4 bases and J by 2 bases, with 9 bases between. Germline CDR1 reads SGHDN; CDR2 reads FVKESK. CDR3 sequence (DNA): TGTGCCAGCAGCCCCGGGGGACCCTACGAGCAGTACTTC. It codes for CASSPGGPYEQYF.

Written as DNA, the CDR3 is TGTGCCAGCAGCGTCCGGGACAGGGATTACGAGCAGTACTTC. It translates to CASSVRDRDYEQYF. The chain combines TRBV9 with TRBJ2-7; 9 bases are shared with TRBD1. The CDR3 loop spans 14 amino acids. J was trimmed by 4 bases and V by 2 bases; bases with no gene match: 4. The germline V gene encodes CDR1 SGDLS and CDR2 YYNGEE.

The rearrangement links TRBV2 to TRBJ1-1; 7 bases line up with TRBD1. The length of the CDR3 is 20 residues. Germline CDR1 and CDR2: SNHLY and FYNNEI. The trim removed 6 bases at V and 3 bases at J, leaving 25 bases unmatched. The CDR3 coding sequence is TGTGCCAGCAGAGCGAAGGCCGATCTTCGACAGGGTCGTCAATACACTGAAGCTTTCTTT. It specifies CASRAKADLRQGRQYTEAFF.

This clone was seen a few times. The rearrangement joins TRBV5-1 to TRBJ2-1, with D perhaps TRBD1 (5 bases). In germline, CDR1 is SGHRS, CDR2 YFSETQ. This CDR3 comprises 15 residues. V was clipped by 1 base and J by 1 base, with 9 bases between them. CDR3 loop: CASSLPGISYNEQFF. The CDR3 coding sequence is TGCGCCAGCAGCTTGCCAGGGATTTCCTACAATGAGCAGTTCTTC.

This clone was seen more than once but under ten times. The chain combines TRBV5-4 with TRBJ1-2; no reliable D call. From germline, CDR1 is SGHNT and CDR2 YYREEE (reference sequence). The CDR3 runs to 13 residues. Trimming removed 0 bases from V and 4 bases from J, with 7 bases in between. DNA of the CDR3: TGTGCCAGCAGCTTGGGAACATTCTATGGCTACACCTTC. This encodes CASSLGTFYGYTF.

Only one count was recorded for this clone. The chain has TRBV7-9 and TRBJ2-3; 11 nucleotides line up with TRBD1. Germline CDR1 and CDR2: SEHNR and FQNEAQ (reference sequence). The CDR3 loop spans 15 amino acids. Trimming removed 4 bases from V and 4 bases from J; junction bases left unmatched: 4. The CDR3 reads CASSWDRGAPDTQYF. The CDR3 bases are TGTGCCAGCAGCTGGGACAGGGGGGCTCCAGATACGCAGTATTTT.

In DNA, the CDR3 is TGTGCCAGTAGTAAAAACAGGGGGCCAAGGGGTGGCAATCAGCCCCAGCATTTT. This codes for CASSKNRGPRGGNQPQHF. This rearrangement joins TRBV19 to TRBJ1-5; the match to TRBD1 covers 9 bases. The V segment lost 4 bases and the J segment 2 bases; nucleotides outside the gene matches: 12. In germline, CDR1 is LNHDA, CDR2 SQIVND (reference sequence). This CDR3 is built from 18 residues.

This clone was recorded only once. The chain employs TRBV19 and TRBJ1-4, with 7 bases aligning to TRBD1. There are 18 residues in the CDR3. Germline CDR1 LNHDA, CDR2 SQIVND (reference sequence). V lost 4 bases, J lost 8 bases, and 19 bases stayed unmatched. The DNA of the CDR3 is TGTGCCAGTAGTACTCCCCCACCTGGACAGGCCCGAGAGGAAAAACTGTTTTTT. This translates into CASSTPPPGQAREEKLFF.

The gene calls are TRBV6-5 and TRBJ1-2; 7 bases fit TRBD1. V lost 8 bases to trimming and J lost 5 bases; unmatched junction nucleotides: 8. The CDR3 covers 13 residues. Germline loops: CDR1 MNHEY, CDR2 SVGAGI. CDR3 sequence: CASAGTEIYGYTF. The CDR3 DNA reads TGTGCCAGCGCCGGGACAGAGATATATGGCTACACCTTC.

V and J are TRBV7-4 and TRBJ2-3, with TRBD1 matching 7 bases. Trimming cost V 4 bases and J 5 bases; bases outside gene matches: 9. The CDR3 runs 15 residues. Germline values: CDR1 SGHVT, CDR2 SQSDAQ. CDR3 residues: CASSSLGQLVDTQYF. The CDR3 nucleotides are TGTGCCAGCAGCTCACTGGGACAGCTCGTAGATACGCAGTATTTT.

The V gene is TRBV19, the J gene TRBJ1-1; 12 bases map to TRBD1. Germline CDR1 and CDR2: LNHDA and SQIVND (reference sequence). The junction had 15 bases not matched to a gene; V was cut back by 4 bases and J by 0 bases. This CDR3 comprises 20 residues. CDR3 residues: CASSTGTGGNRSSMNTEAFF. The CDR3 region has the DNA TGTGCCAGTAGTACCGGGACAGGGGGCAATCGGTCAAGTATGAACACTGAAGCTTTCTTT.

The chain is built from TRBV20-1 and TRBJ2-7; possibly TRBD1 for D (6 bases). The CDR3 has 11 amino acids. V was pared by 5 bases and J by 2 bases, with 7 bases between. Germline V CDR1 and CDR2: DFQATT, SNEGSKA (reference sequence). The CDR3 coding sequence is TGCAGTGCTTCAGGGGCCTACGAGCAGTACTTC. This encodes CSASGAYEQYF.

This clone has just one count. The J gene is TRBJ1-2, the V gene TRBV4-1; 8 bases are a match to TRBD1. CDR1 is MGHRA, CDR2 YSYEKL, per germline. Trimming took 4 bases from V and 1 from J; bases not matched to a gene: 14. The CDR3 loop spans 18 amino acids. The CDR3, as DNA: TGCGCCAGCAGCCCACCCCAGGGGGCGCGGAGAAATAACTATGGCTACACCTTC. It yields the protein CASSPPQGARRNNYGYTF.

This chain connects TRBV27 to TRBJ2-7; D is unclear. The V gene lost 3 bases and the J gene lost 2 bases, with 8 bases spanning the gap. The germline gives CDR1 MNHEY, CDR2 SMNVEV (reference sequence). The CDR3 is 13 residues long. CDR3 bases: TGTGCCAGCAGTTTCAGCGCTACCTACGAGCAGTACTTC. This translates into CASSFSATYEQYF.

The chain is built from TRBV7-2 and TRBJ1-1; D uncertain. V lost 4 bases and J lost 1, with 19 bases in between. The CDR3 spans 17 residues. Germline V CDR1 and CDR2: SGHTA, FQGNSA. The DNA for the CDR3 is TGTGCCAGCAGCTCCGGCCGGGCAGGAGGTGGGAACACTGAAGCTTTCTTT. The encoded protein is CASSSGRAGGGNTEAFF.

The chain joins TRBV19 to TRBJ1-5; D remains unclear. The V end was cut by 9 bases, the J end by 4 bases, with 10 bases between. CDR1 and CDR2 from the germline V gene are LNHDA and SQIVND (reference sequence). The CDR3 covers 12 residues. CDR3 region: CASRSKNQPQHF. The CDR3 DNA follows: TGTGCCAGCAGATCAAAAAATCAGCCCCAGCATTTT.

The chain joins TRBV4-1 to TRBJ1-1; D gene ambiguous. CDR3 length: 14 amino acids. The ends were cut back, 4 bases at V and 11 bases at J, with 20 bases in the middle. From germline, CDR1 is MGHRA and CDR2 YSYEKL. The CDR3 DNA follows: TGCGCCAGCAGCCCCCATCCGGATGAGAGGGAGGCTTTCTTT. This gives the protein CASSPHPDEREAFF.

The CDR3 region has the DNA TGCGCCACCAAACCTGGGGCTATCCAAGAGACCCAGTACTTC. It translates to CATKPGAIQETQYF. J is TRBJ2-5 and V is TRBV5-1, with a tentative D call TRBD1 (5 bases). V lost 9 bases, J lost 1 base, and 16 bases lay in between. CDR3 length equals 14 residues. Germline CDR1 SGHRS, CDR2 YFSETQ.

This rearrangement joins TRBV6-1 to TRBJ2-5, with 8 positions matching TRBD2. Germline lookup yields CDR1 MNHNS and CDR2 SASEGT. CDR3 length: 13 amino acids. V was pared by 5 bases and J by 5 bases, with 4 bases of the junction left unmatched. CDR3 in amino acids: CASSTGTSETQYF. The CDR3 nucleotides read TGTGCCAGCAGTACCGGGACTAGTGAGACCCAGTACTTC.

This sequence joins TRBV28 and TRBJ2-2; 11 bases map to TRBD2. The V segment lost 6 bases and the J segment 3 bases; nucleotides outside the gene matches: 12. This CDR3 is built from 18 residues. From germline, CDR1 is MDHEN and CDR2 SYDVKM. CDR3 sequence: CASRPPGLADRYTGELFF. The CDR3 nucleotides read TGTGCCAGCAGGCCACCGGGACTAGCGGATCGTTACACCGGGGAGCTGTTTTTT.

J is TRBJ2-3 and V is TRBV25-1; D is unclear. Germline CDR1 MGHDK, CDR2 SYGVNS. Between the trimmed V and J ends, which lost 5 bases and 6 bases, there was a span of 9 bases. This CDR3 comprises 12 residues. The CDR3 loop is CASSKAFDTQYF. The CDR3 nucleotides are TGTGCCAGCAGTAAAGCATTTGATACGCAGTATTTT.